This T cell receptor beta chain stems from a study of CXCR3-negative and CXCR3-positive naive CD8 T cells. Study-wide context: With about 1.5 +/- 0.3 million reads per library, the TRB reads numbered around 140 million in total. The study's findings and limits: No difference in surface CD5 was seen between naive subsets, and TCR strength was inferred from TRB CDR3 properties. Most assays were run on fresh PBMCs (CXCR3 expression partially decreased after cryopreservation). The TRBV-TRBJ usage of naive CXCR3-negative and CXCR3-positive cells was similar, but that of memory cells differed.

The germline V gene encodes CDR1 SEHNR and CDR2 FQNEAQ (reference sequence). This CDR3 contains 14 residues. It was by 5' RACE with UMI labels that the TRB cDNA libraries were prepared. TCRdb re-called the 5' RACE reads; one entry per CDR3 protein, DNA not given. The sample data list some 56,000 distinct CDR3 sequences. With respect to this clonotype: Its specificity is unknown.

The chain has TRBV7-9 and TRBJ1-4. This TCR was sampled from a human donor in good health. Some clones in this sample may be carry-over from other donors' samples. The specimen sequenced was memory CD8+ T cells from blood. This CDR3 is CASSLNFGEEKLFF.